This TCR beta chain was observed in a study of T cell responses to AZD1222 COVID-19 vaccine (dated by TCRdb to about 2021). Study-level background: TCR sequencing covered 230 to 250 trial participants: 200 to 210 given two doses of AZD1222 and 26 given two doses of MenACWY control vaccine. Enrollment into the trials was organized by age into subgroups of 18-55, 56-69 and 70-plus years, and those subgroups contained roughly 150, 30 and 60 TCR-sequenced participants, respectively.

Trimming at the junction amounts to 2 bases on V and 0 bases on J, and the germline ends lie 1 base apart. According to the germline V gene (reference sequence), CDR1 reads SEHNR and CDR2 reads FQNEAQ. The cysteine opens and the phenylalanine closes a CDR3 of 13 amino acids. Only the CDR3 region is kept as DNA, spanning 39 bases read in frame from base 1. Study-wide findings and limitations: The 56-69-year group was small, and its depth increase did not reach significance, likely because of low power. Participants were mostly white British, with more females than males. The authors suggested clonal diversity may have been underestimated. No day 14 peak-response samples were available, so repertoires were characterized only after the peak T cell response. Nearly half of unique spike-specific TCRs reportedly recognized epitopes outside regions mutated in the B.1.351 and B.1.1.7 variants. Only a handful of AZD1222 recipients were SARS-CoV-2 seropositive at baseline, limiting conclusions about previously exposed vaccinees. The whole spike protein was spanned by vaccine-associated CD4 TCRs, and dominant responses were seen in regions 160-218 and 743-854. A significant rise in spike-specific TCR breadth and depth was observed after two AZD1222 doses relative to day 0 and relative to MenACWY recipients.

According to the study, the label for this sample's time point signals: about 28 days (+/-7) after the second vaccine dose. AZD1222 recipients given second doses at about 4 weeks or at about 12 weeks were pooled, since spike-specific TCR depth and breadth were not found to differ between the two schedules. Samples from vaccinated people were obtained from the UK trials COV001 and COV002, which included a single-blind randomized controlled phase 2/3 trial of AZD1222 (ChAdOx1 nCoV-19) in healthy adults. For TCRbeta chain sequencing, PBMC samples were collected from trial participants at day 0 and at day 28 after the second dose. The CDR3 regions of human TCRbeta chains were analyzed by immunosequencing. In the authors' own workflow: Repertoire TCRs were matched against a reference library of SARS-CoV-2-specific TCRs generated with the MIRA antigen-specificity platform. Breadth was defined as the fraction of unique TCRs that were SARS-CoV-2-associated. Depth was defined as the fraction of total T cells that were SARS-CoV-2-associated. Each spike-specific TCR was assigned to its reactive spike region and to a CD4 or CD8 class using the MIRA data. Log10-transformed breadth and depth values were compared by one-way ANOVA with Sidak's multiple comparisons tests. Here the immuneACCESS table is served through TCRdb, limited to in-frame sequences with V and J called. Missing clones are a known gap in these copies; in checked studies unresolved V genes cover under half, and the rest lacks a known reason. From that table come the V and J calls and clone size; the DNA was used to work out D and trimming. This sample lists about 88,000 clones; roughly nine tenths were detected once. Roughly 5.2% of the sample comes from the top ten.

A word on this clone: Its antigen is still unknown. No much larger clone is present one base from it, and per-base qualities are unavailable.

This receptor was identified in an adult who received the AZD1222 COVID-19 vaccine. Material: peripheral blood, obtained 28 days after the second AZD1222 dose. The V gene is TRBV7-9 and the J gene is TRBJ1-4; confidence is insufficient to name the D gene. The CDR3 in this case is CASSLPTNEKLFF. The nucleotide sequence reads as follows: TGTGCCAGCAGCTTACCAACTAATGAAAAACTGTTTTTT.